These 25 T cell receptor beta chains came from one sample sequenced in a study of shared clonotypes between healthy human individuals. This table comes from immunoSEQ multiplex PCR, and its TCRdb copy is limited to in-frame clones, with some not included. There are hundreds of thousands of clones in the sample; 74% occur only once, and about 1.7% lies in the top ten. The specimen was memory CD4+ T cells sorted from blood. Subset reported: CD45RA-negative fraction. The receptors here all came from a woman aged 25 to 39 in good health.

The chain is built from TRBV19 and TRBJ1-4; D is possibly TRBD1 (6 bases). Germline V CDR1 and CDR2: LNHDA, SQIVND (reference sequence). This CDR3 is 14 amino acids long. V was pared by 9 bases and J by 5 bases, with 16 bases between. The CDR3 reads CASLNQGKNEKLFF. CDR3 nucleotides: TGTGCCAGCCTAAATCAGGGGAAGAATGAAAAACTGTTTTTT.

V is TRBV10-1 and J is TRBJ2-1; 13 bases align to TRBD2. Germline CDR1 reads WNHNN; CDR2 reads SYGVQD (reference sequence). V lost 3 bases, J lost 10 bases, and 9 bases stayed unmatched. CDR3 length equals 16 residues. Written as DNA, the CDR3 is TGCGCCAGCAGTGACCAAACTAGCGGGAGGGCCGGGGAGCAGTTCTTC. The encoded protein is CASSDQTSGRAGEQFF.

The V gene is TRBV25-1, the J gene TRBJ2-4, with 8 positions matching TRBD1. This CDR3 comprises 16 residues. The trim removed 1 base at V and 2 bases at J, leaving 4 bases unmatched. Germline V gene sequence: CDR1 MGHDK, CDR2 SYGVNS. CDR3 nucleotides: TGTGCCAGCAGTGAATCAGGGGGCGCGACCAAAAACATTCAGTACTTC. Protein sequence: CASSESGGATKNIQYF.

The chain links TRBV5-1 to TRBJ1-3; 7 nucleotides agree with TRBD1. From germline, CDR1 is SGHRS and CDR2 YFSETQ. This CDR3 has 17 amino acids. V was clipped by 4 bases and J by 0 bases; unmatched bases: 10. CDR3 DNA: TGCGCCAGCAGCAAACAGACAGGGTCTGGCTCTGGAAACACCATATATTTT. This translates into CASSKQTGSGSGNTIYF.

This chain uses TRBV6-5 with TRBJ2-4, with 10 bases lining up with TRBD2. Germline assignment: CDR1 MNHEY and CDR2 SVGAGI. The V and J ends lost 6 bases and 6 bases, in that order; junction bases with no gene match: 5. CDR3 size: 14 residues. CDR3 coding DNA: TGTGCCAGCAGCAAGCGGGAGGGGGGAAACATTCAGTACTTC. Translation: CASSKREGGNIQYF.

A few counts support this clone. Other DNA sequences in this specimen translate into the identical CDR3. The CDR3 region is CASSQDASSYEQYF. CDR3 in DNA: TGTGCCAGCAGCCAAGACGCGAGCTCCTACGAGCAGTACTTC. The rearrangement uses TRBV14 and TRBJ2-7, with unresolved D. Trimming pared 0 bases from V and 0 bases from J, leaving 6 bases between. Germline V gives CDR1 SGHDN, CDR2 FVKESK. The CDR3 consists of 14 residues. Full variable domain (rest looked up from reference TRBV14 and TRBJ2-7): EAGVTQFPSHSVIEKGQTVTLRCDPISGHDNLYWYRRVMGKEIKFLLHFVKESKQDESGMPNNRFLAERTGGTYSTLKVQPAELEDSGVYFCASSQDASSYEQYFGPGTRLTVT.

This chain joins TRBV30 and TRBJ1-1; D is undetermined. CDR1 is GTSNPN, CDR2 SVGIG, per germline (reference sequence). Trimming cost V 2 bases and J 12 bases, with 16 bases left between them. The CDR3 loop spans 12 amino acids. The CDR3, as DNA: TGTGCCTGGAGTTTGTCGGAGGTTGGATCTTTCTTT. Translating it yields CAWSLSEVGSFF.

The chain links TRBV10-3 to TRBJ2-7, with 10 bases identical to TRBD2. From germline, CDR1 is ENHRY and CDR2 SYGVKD. The CDR3 runs to 15 residues. The V gene end was trimmed by 5 bases and the J gene end by 3 bases; junction bases not matched to a gene: 7. The CDR3 region is CAISKNLAGDYEQYF. The CDR3 DNA reads TGTGCCATCAGTAAGAACCTAGCGGGAGACTACGAGCAGTACTTC.

As DNA, the CDR3 is TGTGCCAGCAGCTCGAACACCCAGGGGACCAAAAACATTCAGTACTTC. This encodes CASSSNTQGTKNIQYF. V usage is TRBV5-4 and J usage is TRBJ2-4, with D tentatively TRBD1 (6 bases). The CDR3 has 16 residues. V was shortened by 3 bases and J by 2 bases, with 15 bases between the two germline ends. Germline lookup yields CDR1 SGHNT and CDR2 YYREEE (reference sequence).

The gene calls are TRBV4-2 and TRBJ2-1, with 9 bases fitting TRBD2. This CDR3 spans 13 amino acids. Per the germline V gene, CDR1 is LGHNA and CDR2 is YNFKEQ. V shed 3 bases, J shed 9 bases, and the junction held 3 bases outside the gene matches. The CDR3 protein is CASSQGREGEQFF. The DNA for the CDR3 is TGTGCCAGCAGCCAGGGGCGGGAGGGTGAGCAGTTCTTC.

The gene calls are TRBV6-6 and TRBJ1-5; TRBD1 aligns across 7 bases. J was trimmed by 7 bases and V by 2 bases; bases with no gene match: 11. The length of the CDR3 is 16 residues. Germline loops: CDR1 MNHNY, CDR2 SVGAGI (reference sequence). Here the CDR3 DNA reads TGTGCCAGCAGTTACGGATTCCGGGACAGAGCGCAGCCCCAGCATTTT. This sequence encodes CASSYGFRDRAQPQHF.

This rearrangement joins TRBV10-1 to TRBJ2-5, with TRBD1 identical over 9 bases. The germline CDR1 and CDR2 sequences are WNHNN and SYGVQD (reference sequence). There are 13 residues in the CDR3. With V trimmed by 6 bases and J by 7 bases, 6 bases remained unmatched. CDR3 nucleotides: TGCGCCAGCAGCCCCGGGACAGGGAGGACCCAGTACTTC. The encoded protein is CASSPGTGRTQYF.

The chain is built from TRBV10-3 and TRBJ2-1, with a possible D match to TRBD2 (5 bases). Germline-derived CDR1 and CDR2 are ENHRY and SYGVKD. With 4 bases removed from V and 5 bases from J, the gap between germline ends came to 18 bases. The CDR3 length is 16 residues. CDR3 nucleotides: TGTGCCATCAGTGCGGGTCCGGCCCCCGGGGACAATGAGCAGTTCTTC. Its translation is CAISAGPAPGDNEQFF.

This chain connects TRBV10-2 to TRBJ2-7; D possibly matches TRBD1 or TRBD2 (6 bases each). CDR3 length: 15 amino acids. From germline, CDR1 is WSHSY and CDR2 SAAADI. The V end was cut by 0 bases, the J end by 2 bases, with 11 bases between. The CDR3 DNA reads as TGCGCCAGCAGTGAGTCGGATAGGGGGGCCTACGAGCAGTACTTC. It specifies CASSESDRGAYEQYF.

This clone has just a few counts. This chain joins TRBV5-5 and TRBJ2-7; TRBD2 aligns across 14 bases. The junction had 5 bases not matched to a gene; V was cut back by 5 bases and J by 7 bases. The CDR3 runs 14 residues. CDR1 and CDR2 (germline): SGHKS, YYEKEE (reference sequence). CDR3 bases: TGTGCCAGCAGGGGGACTAGCGGGAGTGGGGAGCAGTACTTC. Translated, it gives CASRGTSGSGEQYF.

This rearrangement joins TRBV5-6 to TRBJ1-1; D perhaps matches TRBD1 (5 bases). CDR1 SGHDT and CDR2 YYEEEE come from the germline V gene. This CDR3 region has 14 residues. V was clipped by 2 bases and J by 4 bases, with 12 bases between them. CDR3 sequence (DNA): TGTGCCAGCAGCTTCTGGGGCGCCGGCACTGAAGCTTTCTTT. Residues: CASSFWGAGTEAFF.

The CDR3 DNA sequence: TGTGCCACCCAAGAAGGACAGGGCGAAAAACTGTTTTTT. The encoded protein is CATQEGQGEKLFF. The chain recombines TRBV10-3 with TRBJ1-4; TRBD1 matches 8 bases. Looked up from germline, CDR1 is ENHRY and CDR2 is SYGVKD. The CDR3 has 13 amino acids. V lost 10 bases, J lost 8 bases, and 9 bases stayed unmatched.

The genes are TRBV7-8 and TRBJ2-5; unclear D gene. The CDR3 is 15 amino acids. V was pared by 7 bases and J by 2 bases, with 17 bases between. CDR1 and CDR2 from the germline V gene are SGHVS and FQNEAQ. The CDR3 spells CASTYSLGLQETQYF. The CDR3 DNA sequence: TGTGCCAGCACTTACTCCCTGGGTCTGCAAGAGACCCAGTACTTC.

The CDR3 loop is CASSQGPGTSGRYEQYF. The CDR3 coding sequence is TGTGCCAGCAGCCAAGGGCCTGGGACTAGCGGGAGATACGAGCAGTACTTC. This chain links TRBV14 with TRBJ2-7, with 14 bases matching TRBD2. Germline V gene sequence: CDR1 SGHDN, CDR2 FVKESK. The V segment lost 1 base and the J segment 4 bases; nucleotides outside the gene matches: 6. The CDR3 loop spans 17 amino acids.

This chain links TRBV6-1 with TRBJ2-1, with 7 bases that match TRBD1. The ends lost 3 bases at V and 3 bases at J; junction bases unmatched: 5. This CDR3 spans 15 amino acids. Germline-derived CDR1 and CDR2 are MNHNS and SASEGT. DNA of the CDR3: TGTGCCAGCAGTGATAGGACAGGCTTCTACAATGAGCAGTTCTTC. This translates into CASSDRTGFYNEQFF.

The chain employs TRBV30 and TRBJ2-5, with D possibly being TRBD1 (6 bases). Germline-derived CDR1 and CDR2 are GTSNPN and SVGIG (reference sequence). CDR3 length: 12 amino acids. V lost 3 bases, J lost 7 bases, and 12 bases lay in between. The DNA for the CDR3 is TGTGCCTGGAGCGACAGGCCCCTGACCCAGTACTTC. Translation gives CAWSDRPLTQYF.

The chain links TRBV7-6 to TRBJ2-7; D perhaps matches TRBD2 (6 bases). CDR1 SGHVS and CDR2 FNYEAQ come from the germline V gene. The CDR3 consists of 12 residues. The ends were cut back, 4 bases at V and 5 bases at J, with 9 bases in the middle. CDR3 sequence reads: CASSSRGNEQYF. CDR3 nucleotide sequence: TGTGCCAGCAGCTCCCGGGGGAACGAGCAGTACTTC.

This chain links TRBV27 with TRBJ1-4; no reliable D call. The CDR3 extends over 15 amino acids. Germline lookup yields CDR1 MNHEY and CDR2 SMNVEV (reference sequence). The V end was cut by 2 bases, the J end by 3 bases, with 10 bases between. CDR3 in DNA: TGTGCCAGCAGTTTAAATAGGGTGGCTAATGAAAAACTGTTTTTT. Translation gives CASSLNRVANEKLFF.

The V call is TRBV9, the J call TRBJ2-5; D not certain. The CDR3 loop spans 14 amino acids. Germline assignment: CDR1 SGDLS and CDR2 YYNGEE. V gave up 3 bases and J gave up 1 base, with 10 bases separating them. In DNA form, the CDR3 reads TGTGCCAGCAGCGCCGGACGGTTCCAAGAGACCCAGTACTTC. Translation: CASSAGRFQETQYF.

V gene TRBV5-4 combines with J gene TRBJ2-7; D is unclear. Deletions cut 4 bases from V and 3 bases from J, with 8 bases between. This CDR3 contains 12 residues. CDR1 SGHNT and CDR2 YYREEE come from the germline V gene (reference sequence). The CDR3 bases are TGTGCCAGCAGCGAGTCTAGCTACGAGCAGTACTTC. Translated: CASSESSYEQYF.